What follows are 24 T cell receptor beta chains derived from one specimen sequenced in a study of T cells in Graves' hyperthyroidism and ophthalmopathy. TCR beta CDR3 region amplification was performed from RNA transcripts. HTBI primers were employed in a first-round RT-PCR of the TCR CDR3. TCRdb re-called the multiplex PCR reads with MiXCR, one entry per CDR3 protein. This sample has more than 500,000 distinct CDR3 sequences, with 14% found just once. The source material was blood. These receptors came from a woman aged 40 to 55 with Graves' hyperthyroidism.

This chain links TRBV14 with TRBJ2-2; TRBD1 aligns across 7 bases. The V gene end was trimmed by 3 bases and the J gene end by 1 base; junction bases not matched to a gene: 2. The CDR3 has 15 residues. Germline V CDR1 and CDR2: SGHDN, FVKESK. The CDR3 region has the DNA TGTGCCAGCAGCCAGGGACAGTGGAACACCGGGGAGCTGTTTTTT. Encoded protein: CASSQGQWNTGELFF.

This clonotype showed up many times. This sequence joins TRBV7-6 and TRBJ2-2; D gene unclear. This CDR3 spans 13 amino acids. Trimming took off 5 bases at V and 8 bases at J, with 12 bases between the two ends. Per the germline V gene, CDR1 is SGHVS and CDR2 is FNYEAQ. CDR3 region: CASSPRVKGELFF. The CDR3 coding sequence is TGTGCCAGCAGCCCTCGAGTGAAGGGGGAGCTGTTTTTT.

This clonotype has a count of ten or more. V and J are TRBV2 and TRBJ2-7; D is ambiguous. This CDR3 is 15 amino acids long. CDR1 SNHLY and CDR2 FYNNEI come from the germline V gene. The V end lost 3 bases, the J end lost 0 bases, and 12 bases lay between the germline ends. CDR3 sequence reads: CASSEWHTSSYEQYF. The CDR3 nucleotides are TGTGCCAGCAGTGAGTGGCACACCAGCTCCTACGAGCAGTACTTC. The full variable domain, its missing parts supplied by reference TRBV2 and TRBJ2-7, is EPEVTQTPSHQVTQMGQEVILRCVPISNHLYFYWYRQILGQKVEFLVSFYNNEISEKSEIFDDQFSVERPDGSNFTLKIRSTKLEDSAMYFCASSEWHTSSYEQYFGPGTRLTVT.

V is TRBV5-6 and J is TRBJ1-4, with unresolved D. Germline CDR1 and CDR2: SGHDT and YYEEEE. V dropped 3 bases and J dropped 8 bases, with 8 bases sitting between them. The CDR3 totals 12 residues. The CDR3 loop is CASSYYEEKLFF. The CDR3 region has the DNA TGTGCCAGCAGCTATTACGAGGAAAAACTGTTTTTT. The complete variable domain, with remaining parts taken from reference TRBV5-6 and TRBJ1-4, reads DAGVTQSPTHLIKTRGQQVTLRCSPKSGHDTVSWYQQALGQGPQFIFQYYEEEERQRGNFPDRFSGHQFPNYSSELNVNALLLGDSALYLCASSYYEEKLFFGSGTQLSVL.

This clonotype was seen at least ten times. The rearrangement links TRBV29-1 to TRBJ2-3; 11 nucleotides line up with TRBD2. From germline, CDR1 is SQVTM and CDR2 ANQGSEA. The CDR3 contains 15 residues. V trimming: 6 bases; J trimming: 5 bases; junction bases outside the gene matches: 10. DNA for the CDR3: TGCAGCGTCAAAGCCCTAGCGGGAGGATTAGATACGCAGTATTTT. Its translation: CSVKALAGGLDTQYF.

This clonotype has a count of ten or more. V and J are TRBV5-1 and TRBJ2-1, with D possibly called TRBD1 or TRBD2 (5 bases each). Trimming stripped 1 base from V and 6 bases from J, with 14 bases between. Germline lookup yields CDR1 SGHRS and CDR2 YFSETQ. The CDR3 is 15 amino acids. For the CDR3, the DNA is TGCGCCAGCAGCTTGACGGGGCCCGCCGTCAATGAGCAGTTCTTC. This codes for CASSLTGPAVNEQFF. Full variable domain (outside the CDR3, taken from reference TRBV5-1 and TRBJ2-1): KAGVTQTPRYLIKTRGQQVTLSCSPISGHRSVSWYQQTPGQGLQFLFEYFSETQRNKGNFPGRFSGRQFSNSRSEMNVSTLELGDSALYLCASSLTGPAVNEQFFGPGTRLTVL.

Comment on this clonotype: This may be a read error: a much more frequent sequence differs by one nucleotide. CDR3 amino acids: CANSFSGTAYEQYF. CDR3 bases: TGTGCCAACAGCTTTAGCGGGACGGCCTACGAGCAGTACTTC. The chain carries TRBV13 and TRBJ2-7; 8 bases line up with TRBD2. The germline V gene encodes CDR1 PRHDT and CDR2 FYEKMQ (reference sequence). The CDR3 runs to 14 residues.

This clonotype occurred a few times. The V call is TRBV29-1, the J call TRBJ1-1; tentatively, D is TRBD1 (5 bases). The germline V gene encodes CDR1 SQVTM and CDR2 ANQGSEA. This CDR3 comprises 11 residues. Trimming took 7 bases from V and 6 from J, leaving 12 bases between them. The DNA for the CDR3 is TGCAGCGCCTCGTTGGGGCCTGAAGCTTTCTTT. Residues: CSASLGPEAFF.

On this clonotype: One base away lies a much larger clone, so this may be a sequencing read error. For the CDR3, the DNA is TGTGCCAGCAGCTTAGGTTCCCGGGTTGGGGAAGAACTGTTTTTT. Translated: CASSLGSRVGEELFF. The genes are TRBV7-2 and TRBJ1-4; D is unresolved. Germline assignment: CDR1 SGHTA and CDR2 FQGNSA. This CDR3 is built from 15 residues. Trimming took off 1 base at V and 12 bases at J, with 18 bases between the two ends.

This clonotype was recorded a few times. The rearrangement links TRBV3-1 to TRBJ2-5; 9 bases align to TRBD2. The V gene end was trimmed by 0 bases and the J gene end by 7 bases; junction bases not matched to a gene: 15. The CDR3 is 18 residues long. Germline V gene data show CDR1 as LGHDT and CDR2 as YNNKEL (reference sequence). DNA for the CDR3: TGTGCCAGCAGCCAAGATCCTTGGGGTAGCGGGAGCGGTGGGACCCAGTACTTC. Amino acid sequence: CASSQDPWGSGSGGTQYF.

J is TRBJ2-5 and V is TRBV29-1, with TRBD2 as a possible D gene (6 bases). CDR3 size: 15 residues. Trimming took off 1 base at V and 4 bases at J, with 16 bases between the two ends. CDR1 is SQVTM and CDR2 is ANQGSEA in the germline V gene. The CDR3 loop is CSVEVGGARGETQYF. The CDR3 nucleotides are TGCAGCGTTGAAGTCGGCGGGGCCAGAGGAGAGACCCAGTACTTC. Full variable domain (remainder filled in from reference TRBV29-1 and TRBJ2-5): SAVISQKPSRDICQRGTSLTIQCQVDSQVTMMFWYRQQPGQSLTLIATANQGSEATYESGFVIDKFPISRPNLTFSTLTVSNMSPEDSSIYLCSVEVGGARGETQYFGPGTRLLVL.

The table lists this clonotype with many counts. The V call is TRBV27, the J call TRBJ2-7; D is perhaps TRBD1 (7 bases). Germline V gene data show CDR1 as MNHEY and CDR2 as SMNVEV (reference sequence). The CDR3 loop spans 16 amino acids. Trimming took off 6 bases at V and 1 base at J, with 19 bases between the two ends. CDR3 coding DNA: TGTGCCAGCAGCAGCTGGGGGGACAGCGCTTCCTACGAGCAGTACTTC. Translated, it gives CASSSWGDSASYEQYF.

This clonotype was detected only a few times. The chain has TRBV20-1 and TRBJ1-5; tentative D call: TRBD1 (5 bases). V was pared by 0 bases and J by 0 bases, with 12 bases between. This CDR3 is 16 amino acids long. CDR1 and CDR2 (germline): DFQATT, SNEGSKA (reference sequence). The CDR3 bases are TGCAGTGCTAGAGACCAGGGAGTGAATAGCAATCAGCCCCAGCATTTT. The encoded protein is CSARDQGVNSNQPQHF.

This clonotype was detected ten times or more. V and J are TRBV30 and TRBJ1-5, with D possibly TRBD1 on 5 matching bases. Trimming shortened V by 1 base and J by 1 base, and 5 bases separated the two germline ends. This CDR3 is built from 13 residues. Germline values: CDR1 GTSNPN, CDR2 SVGIG (reference sequence). The CDR3 DNA follows: TGTGCCTGGAGTGGGACAAGCAATCAGCCCCAGCATTTT. It specifies CAWSGTSNQPQHF.

This clonotype was observed many times. The chain links TRBV28 to TRBJ2-7, with D tentatively TRBD1 (5 bases). Trimming took 5 bases from V and 0 from J, leaving 8 bases between them. There are 13 residues in the CDR3. The germline V gene encodes CDR1 MDHEN and CDR2 SYDVKM. Here the CDR3 DNA reads TGTGCCAGCAGTATACAGGTCTCCTACGAGCAGTACTTC. This translates into CASSIQVSYEQYF.

This chain links TRBV7-2 with TRBJ2-7, with D unresolved. The V end was cut by 1 base, the J end by 4 bases, with 11 bases between. Germline V gene lookup returns CDR1 SGHTA and CDR2 FQGNSA. The length of the CDR3 is 14 residues. CDR3 residues: CASSLVPAPYEQYF. The CDR3 DNA reads as TGTGCCAGCAGCTTAGTTCCGGCTCCTTACGAGCAGTACTTC.

This clonotype was seen repeatedly, ten times or more. The chain joins TRBV7-9 to TRBJ2-1, with a possible D match to TRBD2 (5 bases). V dropped 0 bases and J dropped 6 bases, with 24 bases sitting between them. CDR3 length: 19 residues. Germline V gene data show CDR1 as SEHNR and CDR2 as FQNEAQ (reference sequence). The CDR3 reads CASSLAALAKGLEGNEQFF. CDR3 bases: TGTGCCAGCAGCTTAGCGGCGTTAGCGAAGGGTCTCGAAGGCAATGAGCAGTTCTTC.

This clonotype has ten or more counts. This chain connects TRBV20-1 to TRBJ1-1; 9 bases agree with TRBD1. The CDR3 has 15 amino acids. Germline V gene sequence: CDR1 DFQATT, CDR2 SNEGSKA (reference sequence). The V segment lost 1 base and the J segment 5 bases; nucleotides outside the gene matches: 8. The CDR3 sequence is CSARADRGTLTEAFF. CDR3 DNA sequence: TGCAGTGCTAGAGCGGACAGGGGAACCCTGACTGAAGCTTTCTTT.

This clonotype showed up just a few times. The rearrangement uses TRBV3-1 and TRBJ1-2; D unresolved. The CDR3 covers 13 residues. Germline CDR1 LGHDT, CDR2 YNNKEL (reference sequence). V was clipped by 1 base and J by 8 bases, with 11 bases between them. This chain's CDR3 is CASSQVAGHGYTF. The CDR3 region has the DNA TGTGCCAGCAGCCAAGTCGCAGGCCACGGCTACACCTTC. The whole variable domain, filled in from reference TRBV3-1 and TRBJ1-2, reads DTAVSQTPKYLVTQMGNDKSIKCEQNLGHDTMYWYKQDSKKFLKIMFSYNNKELIINETVPNRFSPKSPDKAHLNLHINSLELGDSAVYFCASSQVAGHGYTFGSGTRLTVV.

Many counts were recorded for this clonotype. This chain links TRBV20-1 with TRBJ1-1; D is ambiguous. The CDR3 length is 14 residues. CDR1 is DFQATT, CDR2 SNEGSKA, per germline (reference sequence). The V end was cut by 1 base, the J end by 1 base, with 10 bases between. The CDR3 loop reads CSARVPPGNTEAFF. In DNA form, the CDR3 reads TGCAGTGCTAGAGTACCCCCAGGGAACACTGAAGCTTTCTTT.

This clonotype showed up many times. The V and J genes are TRBV2 and TRBJ2-5; D is uncertain. Germline loops: CDR1 SNHLY, CDR2 FYNNEI. The CDR3 covers 14 residues. Trimming took 4 bases from V and 1 from J, leaving 10 bases between them. The DNA of the CDR3 is TGTGCCAGCAGTGTATCAGGCGTCCAAGAGACCCAGTACTTC. It is translated as CASSVSGVQETQYF.

This clonotype was recorded many times. The chain links TRBV3-1 to TRBJ1-2; D perhaps matches TRBD1 (6 bases). V was shortened by 1 base and J by 8 bases, with 11 bases between the two germline ends. CDR3 length: 13 amino acids. Germline V gene data show CDR1 as LGHDT and CDR2 as YNNKEL (reference sequence). The CDR3 is CASSQVTGHGYTF. CDR3 sequence (DNA): TGTGCCAGCAGCCAAGTGACAGGCCACGGCTACACCTTC.

This chain connects TRBV29-1 to TRBJ2-5; possibly TRBD2 for D (5 bases). Germline V CDR1 and CDR2: SQVTM, ANQGSEA. The CDR3 is 15 residues long. Trimming removed 5 bases from V and 5 bases from J, with 21 bases in between. The CDR3 spells CSVQKRALRGETQYF. The DNA of the CDR3 is TGCAGCGTTCAGAAACGGGCTCTCCGAGGGGAGACCCAGTACTTC.

A few counts support this clonotype. The chain couples TRBV2 to TRBJ1-3; 7 positions match TRBD1. The germline CDR1 and CDR2 sequences are SNHLY and FYNNEI. This CDR3 has 15 amino acids. The junction had 7 bases not matched to a gene; V was cut back by 5 bases and J by 3 bases. As DNA, the CDR3 is TGTGCCAGCAGTAACACAGGGGTTGGTGGAAACACCATATATTTT. Encoded protein: CASSNTGVGGNTIYF. Combining the CDR3 with reference TRBV2 and TRBJ1-3 gives the whole variable domain EPEVTQTPSHQVTQMGQEVILRCVPISNHLYFYWYRQILGQKVEFLVSFYNNEISEKSEIFDDQFSVERPDGSNFTLKIRSTKLEDSAMYFCASSNTGVGGNTIYFGEGSWLTVV.